This T cell receptor (beta chain) is from a study of T cells in Graves' hyperthyroidism and ophthalmopathy. Study-level points and caveats: The model forecast ophthalmopathy, anticipating it by a median about 6.5 months before onset.

Diagnosis of hyperthyroidism was new in patients aged 18 to 65, and its duration was under 2 months. Investigators excluded patients with uncontrolled infection, other autoimmune disease, pregnancy or lactation. TCR beta CDR3 region amplification was performed from RNA transcripts. The HTBI primer set was used in a first-round RT-PCR of the TCR CDR3. Via MiXCR, TCRdb re-called the multiplex PCR reads, giving one row per CDR3 protein. This table holds about 420,000 distinct CDR3 sequences, about a sixth found once. The CDR3 length is 16 residues. The germline gives CDR1 KGHSH, CDR2 LQKENI. The trim removed 4 bases at V and 7 bases at J, leaving 10 bases unmatched. This clonotype appeared many times. Antigen specificity is unknown.

The origin of this receptor is a woman between 18 and 29 years old with Graves' hyperthyroidism. The chain combines TRBV18 with TRBJ2-1; TRBD1 aligns across 10 bases. The sequenced sample was blood. The CDR3 DNA is TGTGCCAGCTCACGAGGATCGGGACAGGGGTTAAATGAGCAGTTCTTC. Translated, it gives CASSRGSGQGLNEQFF. Full variable domain (missing parts from reference TRBV18 and TRBJ2-1): NAGVMQNPRHLVRRRGQEARLRCSPMKGHSHVYWYRQLPEEGLKFMVYLQKENIIDESGMPKERFSAEFPKEGPSILRIQQVVRGDSAAYFCASSRGSGQGLNEQFFGPGTRLTVL.